The next 20 T cell receptor beta chains were all read from a single sample in a study of shared clonotypes between healthy human individuals. TCRdb's table, derived via immunoSEQ multiplex PCR, lists solely in-frame clones and lacks some. The table records about 490,000 clones, roughly four fifths of them present only once. Input material: PBMCs. The receptor set was obtained from a woman in her forties in good health. Some clones in this sample may be carry-over from other donors' samples.

The chain joins TRBV6-5 to TRBJ2-7; 7 bases are shared with TRBD2. V trimming: 7 bases; J trimming: 6 bases; junction bases outside the gene matches: 15. Germline V CDR1 and CDR2: MNHEY, SVGAGI. CDR3 length: 15 residues. CDR3 loop: CASKAGIHLVREQYF. The CDR3 DNA reads TGTGCCAGCAAAGCGGGAATTCACCTTGTTCGCGAGCAGTACTTC.

The chain has TRBV5-1 and TRBJ2-3; no reliable D call. From germline, CDR1 is SGHRS and CDR2 YFSETQ. The V end was cut by 3 bases, the J end by 2 bases, with 10 bases between. The CDR3 is 14 amino acids. CDR3 residues: CASSSLESTDTQYF. The CDR3 coding sequence is TGCGCCAGCAGCTCCCTAGAATCCACAGATACGCAGTATTTT. Looking up the rest from reference TRBV5-1 and TRBJ2-3 gives the full variable domain: KAGVTQTPRYLIKTRGQQVTLSCSPISGHRSVSWYQQTPGQGLQFLFEYFSETQRNKGNFPGRFSGRQFSNSRSEMNVSTLELGDSALYLCASSSLESTDTQYFGPGTRLTVL.

The V gene is TRBV18, the J gene TRBJ1-1, with TRBD1 matching over 7 bases. After removal of 3 bases from V and 8 bases from J, the junction contained 9 bases not matched to a gene. CDR3 length: 14 residues. The V gene's germline CDR1 is KGHSH and CDR2 LQKENI. CDR3 DNA: TGTGCCAGCTCACCGCCCCGGGACAGAGGAGAAGCTTTCTTT. Translated, it gives CASSPPRDRGEAFF.

The chain links TRBV7-9 to TRBJ2-3; 14 bases are a match to TRBD2. After removal of 5 bases from V and 6 bases from J, the junction contained 7 bases not matched to a gene. The V gene's germline CDR1 is SEHNR and CDR2 FQNEAQ (reference sequence). The length of the CDR3 is 16 residues. In DNA form, the CDR3 reads TGTGCCAGCAGCCCAGGGACTAGCGGGAGTTCGGATACGCAGTATTTT. Translated: CASSPGTSGSSDTQYF.

The V gene is TRBV30, the J gene TRBJ2-5; a possible D gene is TRBD1 (6 bases). The CDR3 extends over 14 amino acids. Per the germline V gene, CDR1 is GTSNPN and CDR2 is SVGIG (reference sequence). V lost 2 bases, J lost 5 bases, and 15 bases lay in between. CDR3 DNA: TGTGCCTGGAGTAAATACAGGGCTGGCGAGACCCAGTACTTC. It translates to CAWSKYRAGETQYF.

The V gene is TRBV19, the J gene TRBJ2-7; TRBD1 matches 8 bases. The trim removed 6 bases at V and 1 base at J, leaving 5 bases unmatched. This CDR3 contains 14 residues. Germline loops: CDR1 LNHDA, CDR2 SQIVND (reference sequence). In DNA, the CDR3 is TGTGCCAGTAGGACGACAGGGGTATCCTACGAGCAGTACTTC. This codes for CASRTTGVSYEQYF.

This clone has a single count. The rearrangement joins TRBV9 to TRBJ1-1, with 8 bases that match TRBD1. Germline trimming cut 0 bases from V and 8 bases from J; bases unmatched to any gene: 3. Germline-derived CDR1 and CDR2 are SGDLS and YYNGEE. This CDR3 spans 13 amino acids. Written as DNA, the CDR3 is TGTGCCAGCAGCGTAGATTGGACAGGGGAAGCTTTCTTT. This sequence encodes CASSVDWTGEAFF. The whole variable domain, remainder taken from reference TRBV9 and TRBJ1-1, is DSGVTQTPKHLITATGQRVTLRCSPRSGDLSVYWYQQSLDQGLQFLIQYYNGEERAKGNILERFSAQQFPDLHSELNLSSLELGDSALYFCASSVDWTGEAFFGQGTRLTVV.

The J gene is TRBJ2-4, the V gene TRBV7-9, with 7 positions matching TRBD2. Trimming at V came to 3 bases and at J to 1 base, leaving 3 bases not matched to a gene. The CDR3 has 15 amino acids. The germline V gene has CDR1 SEHNR and CDR2 FQNEAQ (reference sequence). The CDR3 region is CASSLGGAAKNIQYF. CDR3 bases: TGTGCCAGCAGCTTGGGAGGGGCCGCCAAAAACATTCAGTACTTC.

The gene calls are TRBV19 and TRBJ1-2; D uncertain. The V end was cut by 2 bases, the J end by 6 bases, with 16 bases between. CDR1 and CDR2 (germline): LNHDA, SQIVND (reference sequence). This CDR3 is built from 15 residues. The DNA for the CDR3 is TGTGCCAGTAGTATAACAAAACAGAGCTTTGATGGCTACACCTTC. It encodes CASSITKQSFDGYTF.

The chain employs TRBV7-2 and TRBJ2-5; weak D call: TRBD2 (5 bases). Germline V gene lookup returns CDR1 SGHTA and CDR2 FQGNSA. Trimming cost V 0 bases and J 9 bases, with 14 bases left between them. The CDR3 is made up of 14 amino acids. CDR3 nucleotides: TGTGCCAGCAGCTTAGCCGCTGGTGGAGGAGCCCAGTACTTC. Translated: CASSLAAGGGAQYF.

The chain links TRBV5-4 to TRBJ1-1; D is ambiguous. The V gene lost 0 bases and the J gene lost 1 base, with 10 bases spanning the gap. The CDR3 consists of 15 residues. The germline V gene encodes CDR1 SGHNT and CDR2 YYREEE (reference sequence). The CDR3 is CASSLGWAGNTEAFF. CDR3 nucleotides: TGTGCCAGCAGCTTGGGCTGGGCGGGGAACACTGAAGCTTTCTTT.

This clone came up a few times. V and J are TRBV11-3 and TRBJ1-1; D is unclear. The CDR3 is 13 residues long. Germline V gene data show CDR1 as SGHNT and CDR2 as YENEEA. The V and J ends lost 4 bases and 5 bases respectively, with 11 bases between them. CDR3: CASSSSPSTEAFF. The CDR3 nucleotides read TGTGCCAGCAGCTCTTCCCCTTCGACTGAAGCTTTCTTT. The whole variable domain, filled in from reference TRBV11-3 and TRBJ1-1, reads EAGVVQSPRYKIIEKKQPVAFWCNPISGHNTLYWYLQNLGQGPELLIRYENEEAVDDSQLPKDRFSAERLKGVDSTLKIQPAELGDSAVYLCASSSSPSTEAFFGQGTRLTVV.

This clone was counted between two and nine times. A far larger clone is just one base off, so this is likely a read error. The gene calls are TRBV30 and TRBJ1-2; D gene uncertain. The germline gives CDR1 GTSNPN, CDR2 SVGIG (reference sequence). Trimming removed 2 bases from V and 7 bases from J, with 14 bases in between. The CDR3 contains 13 residues. CDR3 region: CAWSPTATLGYTF. CDR3 bases: TGTGCCTGGAGTCCTACCGCAACACTTGGCTACACCTTC.

The rearrangement joins TRBV19 to TRBJ2-5; 12 bases are shared with TRBD2. Germline V gene lookup returns CDR1 LNHDA and CDR2 SQIVND (reference sequence). CDR3 length: 16 residues. With V trimmed by 6 bases and J by 4 bases, 9 bases remained unmatched. This CDR3 is CASRETSGGRGETQYF. The CDR3 coding sequence is TGTGCCAGTAGGGAGACTAGCGGGGGTCGGGGAGAGACCCAGTACTTC. The full variable domain, rest sourced from reference TRBV19 and TRBJ2-5, is DGGITQSPKYLFRKEGQNVTLSCEQNLNHDAMYWYRQDPGQGLRLIYYSQIVNDFQKGDIAEGYSVSREKKESFPLTVTSAQKNPTAFYLCASRETSGGRGETQYFGPGTRLLVL.

The gene calls are TRBV10-3 and TRBJ1-5; possibly TRBD1 for D (5 bases). CDR1 and CDR2 from the germline V gene are ENHRY and SYGVKD. The CDR3 consists of 13 residues. V lost 7 bases and J 6 bases, leaving 13 bases between the germline ends. CDR3 sequence: CAITAGPGQPQHF. CDR3 DNA sequence: TGTGCCATCACGGCAGGGCCCGGTCAGCCCCAGCATTTT.

This clone appeared a single time. The chain uses TRBV7-8 and TRBJ2-1; 14 bases fit TRBD2. With V trimmed by 5 bases and J by 7 bases, 7 bases remained unmatched. Germline loops: CDR1 SGHVS, CDR2 FQNEAQ. The CDR3 covers 16 residues. CDR3: CASSPGTSGSRNEQFF. The DNA of the CDR3 is TGTGCCAGCAGCCCAGGGACTAGCGGGAGTAGAAATGAGCAGTTCTTC. Full variable domain (remainder filled in from reference TRBV7-8 and TRBJ2-1): GAGVSQSPRYKVAKRGQDVALRCDPISGHVSLFWYQQALGQGPEFLTYFQNEAQLDKSGLPSDRFFAERPEGSVSTLKIQRTQQEDSAVYLCASSPGTSGSRNEQFFGPGTRLTVL.

The gene calls are TRBV2 and TRBJ2-7; the D is unclear. The CDR3 spans 13 residues. The germline V and J ends were trimmed by 1 base and 4 bases, with 8 bases remaining between them. Germline V CDR1 and CDR2: SNHLY, FYNNEI. CDR3 region: CASSEGGFYEQYF. CDR3 bases: TGTGCCAGCAGTGAAGGGGGATTTTACGAGCAGTACTTC.

The V and J genes are TRBV11-2 and TRBJ2-7; 13 positions match TRBD2. J was trimmed by 4 bases and V by 0 bases; bases with no gene match: 6. Germline lookup yields CDR1 SGHAT and CDR2 FQNNGV. The CDR3 is 17 residues long. In nucleotides, the CDR3 is TGTGCCAGCAGCTTAGAAAGGGGGACTAGCGGGAAATACGAGCAGTACTTC. It is translated as CASSLERGTSGKYEQYF.

This clone is a singleton in its sample. The chain links TRBV10-2 to TRBJ2-7; 7 bases fit TRBD1. Germline-derived CDR1 and CDR2 are WSHSY and SAAADI. Trimming took 2 bases from V and 3 from J; bases not matched to a gene: 7. The CDR3 is 15 amino acids. CDR3 bases: TGCGCCAGCAGTGAGGAGGGGACAGTTGACTACGAGCAGTACTTC. As protein: CASSEEGTVDYEQYF.

The rearrangement uses TRBV18 and TRBJ2-3; weak D call: TRBD1 (5 bases). Trimming shortened V by 3 bases and J by 8 bases, and 18 bases separated the two germline ends. This CDR3 is 15 amino acids long. CDR1 KGHSH and CDR2 LQKENI come from the germline V gene. CDR3 bases: TGTGCCAGCTCACCGGACATCGTCGGGTCGGGTACGCAGTATTTT. This sequence encodes CASSPDIVGSGTQYF.